Listed below are T cell receptor beta chains from one sample, sequenced in a study of identifying expanded T cells in peripheral blood. Sequencing used immunoSEQ multiplex PCR; TCRdb keeps in-frame clones, though not all of them. The repertoire consists of some 90,000 clones, with around 86% occurring once and the leading ten covering 5.6%. Input material: blood. These receptors were taken from a person aged 18 to 75 in good health. The CDR3 runs from the conserved cysteine through the conserved F or W. D genes are given only for firm matches. Some rows have no size entry. The others give once, few or many, or a class for an expanded clone.

cdr3_aa: CASSFPGGGAGGNTIYF; cdr3_nt: TGTGCCAGCAGCTTCCCGGGGGGGGGCGCGGGAGGAAACACCATATATTTT; j_call: TRBJ1-3; v_call: TRBV7-8; d_call: -; clone_size: -
cdr3_aa: CATKRGGGSDTQYF; cdr3_nt: TGTGCCACGAAGCGGGGGGGCGGGTCAGATACGCAGTATTTT; j_call: TRBJ2-3; v_call: TRBV7-2; d_call: TRBD2; clone_size: -
cdr3_aa: CASSLVSREGYEQYF; cdr3_nt: TGCGCCAGCAGCTTGGTTAGCAGGGAAGGTTACGAGCAGTACTTC; j_call: TRBJ2-7; v_call: TRBV5-1; d_call: -; clone_size: -
cdr3_aa: CASSVSGHSKETQYF; cdr3_nt: TGTGCCAGCAGCGTATCGGGACACTCAAAAGAGACCCAGTACTTC; j_call: TRBJ2-5; v_call: TRBV9; d_call: -; clone_size: -
cdr3_aa: CASSLGVNVLTF; cdr3_nt: TGTGCCAGTTCCTTGGGTGTCAACGTCCTGACTTTC; j_call: TRBJ2-6; v_call: TRBV19; d_call: -; clone_size: once
cdr3_aa: CASSLDRGQGLTGLGYTF; cdr3_nt: TGTGCCAGCAGCTTAGATAGGGGACAGGGACTGACTGGCCTTGGCTACACCTTC; j_call: TRBJ1-2; v_call: TRBV7-2; d_call: TRBD1; clone_size: few
cdr3_aa: CASSSQGRNEQFF; cdr3_nt: TGCGCCAGCAGTTCACAGGGGAGAAATGAGCAGTTCTTC; j_call: TRBJ2-1; v_call: TRBV10-2; d_call: TRBD1; clone_size: -
cdr3_aa: CSVGGGTSGGYTF; cdr3_nt: TGCAGCGTTGGTGGGGGGACCTCTGGTGGCTACACCTTC; j_call: TRBJ1-2; v_call: TRBV29-1; d_call: -; clone_size: -
cdr3_aa: CASSFTPGGSGELFF; cdr3_nt: TGCGCCAGCAGCTTTACCCCAGGCGGGAGCGGGGAGCTGTTTTTT; j_call: TRBJ2-2; v_call: TRBV5-1; d_call: TRBD2; clone_size: few
cdr3_aa: CASQEGLLYGYTF; cdr3_nt: TGTGCCAGTCAAGAGGGGTTACTTTATGGCTACACCTTC; j_call: TRBJ1-2; v_call: TRBV28; d_call: -; clone_size: -
cdr3_aa: CASSPSDHLSRETQYF; cdr3_nt: TGCGCCAGCAGCCCGTCGGACCATCTTAGTAGGGAGACCCAGTACTTC; j_call: TRBJ2-5; v_call: TRBV5-1; d_call: -; clone_size: -
cdr3_aa: CASSPMLASGGYEQYF; cdr3_nt: TGTGCCAGCTCACCAATGCTGGCTAGCGGGGGCTACGAGCAGTACTTC; j_call: TRBJ2-7; v_call: TRBV18; d_call: TRBD2; clone_size: -
cdr3_aa: CASSRSTGPYEQYF; cdr3_nt: TGTGCCAGCAGCCGATCGACAGGACCGTACGAGCAGTACTTC; j_call: TRBJ2-7; v_call: TRBV5-4; d_call: -; clone_size: once
cdr3_aa: CASSKGDNNEQFF; cdr3_nt: TGTGCCAGCAGTAAGGGGGACAACAATGAGCAGTTCTTC; j_call: TRBJ2-1; v_call: TRBV6-4; d_call: -; clone_size: -
cdr3_aa: CASRKLGGAGYTF; cdr3_nt: TGTGCCAGCAGGAAGCTCGGGGGGGCGGGCTACACCTTC; j_call: TRBJ1-2; v_call: TRBV6-5; d_call: -; clone_size: -
cdr3_aa: CASSLSSLTEQFF; cdr3_nt: TGTGCCAGCAGCTTATCTAGCTTAACTGAGCAGTTCTTC; j_call: TRBJ2-1; v_call: TRBV11-3; d_call: -; clone_size: -
cdr3_aa: CATRRRYTGELFF; cdr3_nt: TGTGCCACCAGGCGGAGGTACACCGGGGAGCTGTTTTTT; j_call: TRBJ2-2; v_call: TRBV27; d_call: -; clone_size: -
cdr3_aa: CASSLGGTQTYTEAFF; cdr3_nt: TGTGCCAGCAGCCTGGGGGGGACACAAACGTACACTGAAGCTTTCTTT; j_call: TRBJ1-1; v_call: TRBV7-8; d_call: -; clone_size: -
cdr3_aa: CASSLVANEQYF; cdr3_nt: TGTGCCAGCAGCTTGGTCGCGAACGAGCAGTACTTC; j_call: TRBJ2-7; v_call: TRBV5-4; d_call: -; clone_size: -
cdr3_aa: CASRVVLAPNQPQHF; cdr3_nt: TGTGCCAGTAGAGTGGTACTTGCCCCCAATCAGCCCCAGCATTTT; j_call: TRBJ1-5; v_call: TRBV19; d_call: -; clone_size: -
cdr3_aa: CSVEGVEGQPGTEAFF; cdr3_nt: TGCAGCGTTGAAGGGGTAGAGGGACAGCCTGGGACTGAAGCTTTCTTT; j_call: TRBJ1-1; v_call: TRBV29-1; d_call: TRBD1; clone_size: -
cdr3_aa: CASTYGTGQFF; cdr3_nt: TGTGCCAGCACCTACGGGACTGGGCAGTTCTTC; j_call: TRBJ2-1; v_call: TRBV6-5; d_call: -; clone_size: -
cdr3_aa: CASSISGNTIYF; cdr3_nt: TGTGCCAGCAGCATTTCGGGAAACACCATATATTTT; j_call: TRBJ1-3; v_call: TRBV7-2; d_call: -; clone_size: -
cdr3_aa: CASSRGTGVYNQPQHF; cdr3_nt: TGTGCCAGCAGCCGCGGGACAGGGGTATACAATCAGCCCCAGCATTTT; j_call: TRBJ1-5; v_call: TRBV5-5; d_call: TRBD1; clone_size: -
cdr3_aa: CASSRGGTTVDEQFF; cdr3_nt: TGTGCCAGCAGCCGAGGGGGGACAACCGTCGATGAGCAGTTCTTC; j_call: TRBJ2-1; v_call: TRBV14; d_call: -; clone_size: -
cdr3_aa: CASKLTEDTEAFF; cdr3_nt: TGTGCCAGCAAGTTAACAGAAGACACTGAAGCTTTCTTT; j_call: TRBJ1-1; v_call: TRBV6-6; d_call: -; clone_size: -
cdr3_aa: CASSGTGKFNEQFF; cdr3_nt: TGTGCCAGCAGCGGGACAGGGAAATTCAATGAGCAGTTCTTC; j_call: TRBJ2-1; v_call: TRBV9; d_call: TRBD1; clone_size: -
cdr3_aa: CASSARGPNTEAFF; cdr3_nt: TGCGCCAGCAGTGCGCGGGGGCCGAACACTGAAGCTTTCTTT; j_call: TRBJ1-1; v_call: TRBV10-1; d_call: -; clone_size: -
cdr3_aa: CASSLVDSFYGYTF; cdr3_nt: TGTGCCAGCAGCTTGGTTGACAGTTTCTATGGCTACACCTTC; j_call: TRBJ1-2; v_call: TRBV5-4; d_call: -; clone_size: once
cdr3_aa: CAGWDGYEQYF; cdr3_nt: TGTGCCGGTTGGGACGGCTACGAGCAGTACTTC; j_call: TRBJ2-7; v_call: TRBV6-6; d_call: -; clone_size: -
cdr3_aa: CASSGWGETQYF; cdr3_nt: TGTGCCAGCAGTGGCTGGGGGGAGACCCAGTACTTC; j_call: TRBJ2-5; v_call: TRBV2; d_call: -; clone_size: -
cdr3_aa: CASSPGSGGTGVEQFF; cdr3_nt: TGTGCCAGCAGCCCCGGTAGCGGGGGGACGGGAGTGGAGCAGTTCTTC; j_call: TRBJ2-1; v_call: TRBV7-2; d_call: TRBD2; clone_size: -
cdr3_aa: CAWSVNHGTLSYNEQFF; cdr3_nt: TGTGCCTGGAGTGTAAATCATGGGACTCTCTCCTACAATGAGCAGTTCTTC; j_call: TRBJ2-1; v_call: TRBV30; d_call: -; clone_size: -
cdr3_aa: CASSVLSNQPQHF; cdr3_nt: TGTGCCAGTAGTGTCCTAAGCAATCAGCCCCAGCATTTT; j_call: TRBJ1-5; v_call: TRBV19; d_call: -; clone_size: few
cdr3_aa: CASSLWSENSPLHF; cdr3_nt: TGTGCCAGCAGCTTATGGTCGGAAAATTCACCCCTCCACTTT; j_call: TRBJ1-6; v_call: TRBV11-3; d_call: -; clone_size: -
cdr3_aa: CASSKHRGGSEAFF; cdr3_nt: TGTGCCAGCAGCAAACACAGGGGTGGTAGTGAAGCTTTCTTT; j_call: TRBJ1-1; v_call: TRBV28; d_call: TRBD1; clone_size: -
cdr3_aa: CASKRSSSYSGNTIYF; cdr3_nt: TGTGCCAGTAAAAGGAGTAGCTCGTACTCTGGAAACACCATATATTTT; j_call: TRBJ1-3; v_call: TRBV19; d_call: -; clone_size: once
cdr3_aa: CASLPRGDSPLHF; cdr3_nt: TGTGCCAGCCTTCCCCGGGGGGATTCACCCCTCCACTTT; j_call: TRBJ1-6; v_call: TRBV6-6; d_call: -; clone_size: -
cdr3_aa: CASSRLVPWDTLNYGYTF; cdr3_nt: TGTGCCAGCTCACGTTTAGTTCCCTGGGACACGCTTAACTATGGCTACACCTTC; j_call: TRBJ1-2; v_call: TRBV18; d_call: -; clone_size: -
cdr3_aa: CATTIDYSNQPQHF; cdr3_nt: TGTGCCACTACCATTGATTATAGCAATCAGCCCCAGCATTTT; j_call: TRBJ1-5; v_call: TRBV10-3; d_call: -; clone_size: -
cdr3_aa: CASSLRQGSYGYTF; cdr3_nt: TGTGCCAGCAGCCTACGACAGGGAAGCTATGGCTACACCTTC; j_call: TRBJ1-2; v_call: TRBV7-9; d_call: TRBD1; clone_size: few
cdr3_aa: CASSLRQGLYNEQFF; cdr3_nt: TGCGCCAGCAGTCTTAGACAGGGTCTATACAATGAGCAGTTCTTC; j_call: TRBJ2-1; v_call: TRBV4-3; d_call: TRBD1; clone_size: -
cdr3_aa: CASSFMRVGQAHQETQYF; cdr3_nt: TGTGCCAGCAGCTTTATGAGGGTTGGGCAGGCCCATCAAGAGACCCAGTACTTC; j_call: TRBJ2-5; v_call: TRBV7-9; d_call: -; clone_size: once
cdr3_aa: CASSQLLAGGLNEQFF; cdr3_nt: TGTGCCAGCAGCCAGCTTTTAGCGGGGGGGCTTAATGAGCAGTTCTTC; j_call: TRBJ2-1; v_call: TRBV7-2; d_call: TRBD2; clone_size: -
cdr3_aa: CASSSTGTNYGYTF; cdr3_nt: TGCGCCAGCAGTAGTACAGGAACTAACTATGGCTACACCTTC; j_call: TRBJ1-2; v_call: TRBV4-3; d_call: -; clone_size: -
cdr3_aa: CASSYYRAEIQETQYF; cdr3_nt: TGTGCCAGCAGTTACTACAGGGCGGAAATCCAAGAGACCCAGTACTTC; j_call: TRBJ2-5; v_call: TRBV6-6; d_call: -; clone_size: -
cdr3_aa: CASSQDRAGVNEKLFF; cdr3_nt: TGCGCCAGCAGCCAAGATCGGGCAGGGGTTAATGAAAAACTGTTTTTT; j_call: TRBJ1-4; v_call: TRBV4-3; d_call: -; clone_size: -
cdr3_aa: CASSDEAGSNYGYTF; cdr3_nt: TGTGCCAGCAGTGATGAGGCAGGCTCTAACTATGGCTACACCTTC; j_call: TRBJ1-2; v_call: TRBV25-1; d_call: -; clone_size: -
cdr3_aa: CASSLAGQGGYTF; cdr3_nt: TGTGCCAGCAGCTTAGCCGGGCAGGGAGGCTACACCTTC; j_call: TRBJ1-2; v_call: TRBV11-3; d_call: -; clone_size: -
cdr3_aa: CASSRLSGGGGYTF; cdr3_nt: TGTGCCAGCAGCCGTCTCTCGGGAGGGGGCGGCTACACCTTC; j_call: TRBJ1-2; v_call: TRBV5-6; d_call: TRBD1; clone_size: -
cdr3_aa: CASSVEGEPYEQYF; cdr3_nt: TGTGCCAGCAGCGTAGAAGGGGAACCCTACGAGCAGTACTTC; j_call: TRBJ2-7; v_call: TRBV9; d_call: -; clone_size: -
cdr3_aa: CASSLEAGDRGHNYGYTF; cdr3_nt: TGTGCCAGCAGTTTAGAGGCAGGAGACAGGGGGCATAACTATGGCTACACCTTC; j_call: TRBJ1-2; v_call: TRBV27; d_call: TRBD1; clone_size: -